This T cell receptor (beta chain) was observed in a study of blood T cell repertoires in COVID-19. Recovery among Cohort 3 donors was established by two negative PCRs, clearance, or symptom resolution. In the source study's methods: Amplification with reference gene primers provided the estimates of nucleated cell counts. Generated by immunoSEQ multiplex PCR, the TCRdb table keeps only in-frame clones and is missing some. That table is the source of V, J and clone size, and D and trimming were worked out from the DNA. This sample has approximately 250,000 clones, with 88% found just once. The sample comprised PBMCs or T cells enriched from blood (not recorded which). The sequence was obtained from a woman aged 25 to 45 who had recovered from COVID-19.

CDR3 region: CASSLGWQGNTEAFF. The CDR3 bases are TGCGCCAGCAGCTTGGGCTGGCAGGGGAACACTGAAGCTTTCTTT. This chain joins TRBV5-1 and TRBJ1-1, with a possible D match to TRBD1 (5 bases). The CDR3 sequence is 15 residues long. The germline gives CDR1 SGHRS, CDR2 YFSETQ. V gave up 0 bases and J gave up 1 base, with 10 bases separating them. Based on the CDR3 plus reference TRBV5-1 and TRBJ1-1, the full variable domain is KAGVTQTPRYLIKTRGQQVTLSCSPISGHRSVSWYQQTPGQGLQFLFEYFSETQRNKGNFPGRFSGRQFSNSRSEMNVSTLELGDSALYLCASSLGWQGNTEAFFGQGTRLTVV.